The following is a T cell receptor beta chain sequence with its context. Method: immunoSEQ multiplex PCR; TCRdb's copy keeps in-frame clones and lacks some. Among some 450,000 clones listed, 88% were seen once. The record originates from a study of blood T cell repertoires in COVID-19. During active infection, Seattle patients enrolled and were then monitored through disease. The clonotype comes from a woman aged 45-60 years with COVID-19, enrolled during active disease. The sequenced sample consisted of peripheral blood.

The CDR3 sequence: CASSLLTDTQYF. The CDR3 nucleotides read TGTGCCAGCAGCTTACTGACAGATACGCAGTATTTT. The chain joins TRBV9 to TRBJ2-3, with no clear D. The V gene's germline CDR1 is SGDLS and CDR2 YYNGEE. V dropped 4 bases and J dropped 3 bases, with 6 bases sitting between them. The CDR3 loop spans 12 amino acids. The variable domain in full, completed from reference TRBV9 and TRBJ2-3, reads DSGVTQTPKHLITATGQRVTLRCSPRSGDLSVYWYQQSLDQGLQFLIQYYNGEERAKGNILERFSAQQFPDLHSELNLSSLELGDSALYFCASSLLTDTQYFGPGTRLTVL.